A selection of T cell receptor beta chains follows, all from one sample in a study of cytomegalovirus exposure and HLA in healthy donors. TCRdb's table, derived via immunoSEQ multiplex PCR, lists solely in-frame clones and lacks some. Of about 150,000 clones listed, 61% are singletons. Material for sequencing was PBMCs. The receptors stem from a male donor in good health and CMV-seronegative. Both conserved end residues are part of each CDR3. The order of the fields is D gene, V gene, J gene, clone size, CDR3 DNA, CDR3 protein. A D gene is named only where the DNA matches it firmly. Only part of the rows carry a size: once, few, many, or a class if the clone is expanded.

d_call: TRBD1
v_call: TRBV6-5
j_call: TRBJ1-6
clone_size: -
cdr3_nt: TGTGCCAGCAGAAACAGGGGGCTCTCTTCACCCCTCCACTTT
cdr3_aa: CASRNRGLSSPLHF

d_call: -
v_call: TRBV2
j_call: TRBJ1-3
clone_size: -
cdr3_nt: TGTGCCAGCGGCCGGACCCGGACTAGGGGCGCTGGAAACACCATATATTTT
cdr3_aa: CASGRTRTRGAGNTIYF

d_call: TRBD1
v_call: TRBV5-4
j_call: TRBJ1-2
clone_size: -
cdr3_nt: TGTGCCAGCAGCCCTTGGACAGGGGTTGGCTACACCTTC
cdr3_aa: CASSPWTGVGYTF

d_call: -
v_call: TRBV4-1
j_call: TRBJ1-2
clone_size: -
cdr3_nt: TGCGCCAGCAGCCAAAGGGACACAAGAGGCGGCTACACCTTC
cdr3_aa: CASSQRDTRGGYTF

d_call: TRBD1
v_call: TRBV30
j_call: TRBJ1-5
clone_size: few
cdr3_nt: TGTGCCTGGGGGACAGGGTCGGATCAGCCCCAGCATTTT
cdr3_aa: CAWGTGSDQPQHF

d_call: TRBD1
v_call: TRBV27
j_call: TRBJ1-1
clone_size: -
cdr3_nt: TGTGCCAGCAGTCAGACAGGGATGAACACTGAAGCTTTCTTT
cdr3_aa: CASSQTGMNTEAFF

d_call: TRBD1
v_call: TRBV29-1
j_call: TRBJ2-5
clone_size: -
cdr3_nt: TGCAGCGTCCCCCGGGCAGGGGGACAAGAGACCCAGTACTTC
cdr3_aa: CSVPRAGGQETQYF

d_call: TRBD1
v_call: TRBV27
j_call: TRBJ1-1
clone_size: -
cdr3_nt: TGTGCCAGCAGTCCTAAGACAGGGGGGTTCACTGAAGCTTTCTTT
cdr3_aa: CASSPKTGGFTEAFF

d_call: -
v_call: TRBV18
j_call: TRBJ1-5
clone_size: -
cdr3_nt: TGTGCCAGCTCACTTCTAACGGGGGAGGGCGGCAATCAGCCCCAGCATTTT
cdr3_aa: CASSLLTGEGGNQPQHF

d_call: -
v_call: TRBV5-1
j_call: TRBJ2-1
clone_size: -
cdr3_nt: TGCGCCAGCAGCTTACGTCAGGGCGCCTACAATGAGCAGTTCTTC
cdr3_aa: CASSLRQGAYNEQFF

d_call: TRBD1
v_call: TRBV18
j_call: TRBJ1-5
clone_size: -
cdr3_nt: TGTGCCAGCTCACCGTCCGGGTCGACAGGGGGCACCCAGCCCCAGCATTTT
cdr3_aa: CASSPSGSTGGTQPQHF

d_call: -
v_call: TRBV4-1
j_call: TRBJ2-1
clone_size: -
cdr3_nt: TGCGCCAGCAGCCAAGGGAGCCACTTGCTAGTCGGCAATGAGCAGTTCTTC
cdr3_aa: CASSQGSHLLVGNEQFF

d_call: -
v_call: TRBV19
j_call: TRBJ1-1
clone_size: -
cdr3_nt: TGTGCCAGCCAAAACCTCCGTGGGGGGGGCCTCGCGTTTGGGACTGAAGCTTTCTTT
cdr3_aa: CASQNLRGGGLAFGTEAFF

d_call: -
v_call: TRBV7-2
j_call: TRBJ1-6
clone_size: -
cdr3_nt: TGTGCCAGCAGCTTAGACGGGAGAACACCCCTCCACTTT
cdr3_aa: CASSLDGRTPLHF

d_call: -
v_call: TRBV5-4
j_call: TRBJ2-2
clone_size: few
cdr3_nt: TGTGCCAGCAGCTTGAAACAGGGTTTGATCGGGGAGCTGTTTTTT
cdr3_aa: CASSLKQGLIGELFF

d_call: TRBD1
v_call: TRBV10-3
j_call: TRBJ1-6
clone_size: -
cdr3_nt: TGTGCCATCAGTGAGTCGGCTACAGGGGGAGAGTCACCCCTCCACTTT
cdr3_aa: CAISESATGGESPLHF

d_call: -
v_call: TRBV15
j_call: TRBJ2-3
clone_size: -
cdr3_nt: TGTGCCACCAGCAGAGATTTGCGCGGGGATACGCAGTATTTT
cdr3_aa: CATSRDLRGDTQYF

d_call: -
v_call: TRBV19
j_call: TRBJ1-2
clone_size: -
cdr3_nt: TGTGCCAGTAGTATAGGCGGGCCCACCGCCTATGGCTACACCTTC
cdr3_aa: CASSIGGPTAYGYTF

d_call: TRBD1
v_call: TRBV13
j_call: TRBJ1-2
clone_size: -
cdr3_nt: TGTGCCAGCAGCTTAGGGACAGGGGACTATGGCTACACCTTC
cdr3_aa: CASSLGTGDYGYTF

d_call: -
v_call: TRBV5-5
j_call: TRBJ1-1
clone_size: -
cdr3_nt: TGTGCCAGCAGCCCCCAAATCTTAGGACAACCAAACACTGAAGCTTTCTTT
cdr3_aa: CASSPQILGQPNTEAFF

d_call: -
v_call: TRBV4-2
j_call: TRBJ1-4
clone_size: -
cdr3_nt: TGTGCCAGCAGCCAAGCGAGGGGGAGGGACTCTAATGAAAAACTGTTTTTT
cdr3_aa: CASSQARGRDSNEKLFF

d_call: TRBD1
v_call: TRBV5-1
j_call: TRBJ2-1
clone_size: -
cdr3_nt: TGCGCCAGCAGTCTTGGGACAGGAAGCGACAATGAGCAGTTCTTC
cdr3_aa: CASSLGTGSDNEQFF

d_call: -
v_call: TRBV6-5
j_call: TRBJ1-1
clone_size: -
cdr3_nt: TGTGCCAGCATCGTAAACACTGAAGCTTTCTTT
cdr3_aa: CASIVNTEAFF

d_call: -
v_call: TRBV6-1
j_call: TRBJ1-6
clone_size: -
cdr3_nt: TGTGCCAGCAGCCCCGGGTCTTTAAATTCACCCCTCCACTTT
cdr3_aa: CASSPGSLNSPLHF

d_call: -
v_call: TRBV7-9
j_call: TRBJ1-1
clone_size: -
cdr3_nt: TGTGCCAGCAGCCCGCTCGACAGGTACACTGAAGCTTTCTTT
cdr3_aa: CASSPLDRYTEAFF

d_call: -
v_call: TRBV4-1
j_call: TRBJ1-1
clone_size: few
cdr3_nt: TGCGCCAGCAGCCACACGAAACCGCGGCTAATGAACACTGAAGCTTTCTTT
cdr3_aa: CASSHTKPRLMNTEAFF

d_call: -
v_call: TRBV19
j_call: TRBJ1-1
clone_size: -
cdr3_nt: TGTGCCAGTAGTACCAGACATGGACAGAGCATGAACACTGAAGCTTTCTTT
cdr3_aa: CASSTRHGQSMNTEAFF

d_call: -
v_call: TRBV27
j_call: TRBJ2-7
clone_size: -
cdr3_nt: TGTGCCAGCAGTCCCCTAGATTTCCCCTACGAGCAGTACTTC
cdr3_aa: CASSPLDFPYEQYF

d_call: -
v_call: TRBV28
j_call: TRBJ1-5
clone_size: -
cdr3_nt: TGTGCCAGCAGTTTGGATTTAGAGGTGGGCAATCAGCCCCAGCATTTT
cdr3_aa: CASSLDLEVGNQPQHF

d_call: -
v_call: TRBV18
j_call: TRBJ1-1
clone_size: -
cdr3_nt: TGTGCCAGCTCACCAGGCCAGAACACTGAAGCTTTCTTT
cdr3_aa: CASSPGQNTEAFF

d_call: -
v_call: TRBV6-5
j_call: TRBJ2-7
clone_size: -
cdr3_nt: TGTGCCAGCAGCTCCGGGAGATCCTACGAGCAGTACTTC
cdr3_aa: CASSSGRSYEQYF

d_call: TRBD1
v_call: TRBV29-1
j_call: TRBJ1-4
clone_size: few
cdr3_nt: TGCAGCGTCCAAGACAGGGGGCTACCTAATGAAAAACTGTTTTTT
cdr3_aa: CSVQDRGLPNEKLFF

d_call: -
v_call: TRBV7-2
j_call: TRBJ1-5
clone_size: -
cdr3_nt: TGTGCCAGCAGCTTAGTAACAGGGATTAATCAGCCCCAGCATTTT
cdr3_aa: CASSLVTGINQPQHF

d_call: -
v_call: TRBV10-3
j_call: TRBJ2-7
clone_size: -
cdr3_nt: TGTGCCATCTGCGACCGGGACACCTACGAGCAGTACTTC
cdr3_aa: CAICDRDTYEQYF

d_call: TRBD1
v_call: TRBV19
j_call: TRBJ1-2
clone_size: once
cdr3_nt: TGTGCCAGTAGTGAACAGGGGGATGGCTACACCTTC
cdr3_aa: CASSEQGDGYTF

d_call: -
v_call: TRBV2
j_call: TRBJ2-7
clone_size: -
cdr3_nt: TGTGCCAGCAGCCTCAGGGTTTTCTCCTACGAGCAGTACTTC
cdr3_aa: CASSLRVFSYEQYF

d_call: TRBD1
v_call: TRBV19
j_call: TRBJ1-2
clone_size: -
cdr3_nt: TGTGCCAGTAGCCAGATTTCGCAGGGGGCGAACTATGGCTACACCTTC
cdr3_aa: CASSQISQGANYGYTF

d_call: -
v_call: TRBV11-2
j_call: TRBJ1-1
clone_size: -
cdr3_nt: TGTGCCAGCAGCTTAATAGGGAGGGGAAACACTGAAGCTTTCTTT
cdr3_aa: CASSLIGRGNTEAFF

d_call: TRBD2
v_call: TRBV7-6
j_call: TRBJ2-7
clone_size: once
cdr3_nt: TGTGCCAGCAGCTTAGTAACAGGACTAGCGTACGAGCAGTACTTC
cdr3_aa: CASSLVTGLAYEQYF

d_call: -
v_call: TRBV27
j_call: TRBJ2-7
clone_size: few
cdr3_nt: TGTGCCAGCAGTTTATCTCTGTCGGTTAGCTCCTACGAGCAGTACTTC
cdr3_aa: CASSLSLSVSSYEQYF

d_call: TRBD1
v_call: TRBV9
j_call: TRBJ2-7
clone_size: -
cdr3_nt: TGTGCCAGCAGCGCGGGGACAGGTAACTACGAGCAGTACTTC
cdr3_aa: CASSAGTGNYEQYF

d_call: TRBD1
v_call: TRBV2
j_call: TRBJ1-5
clone_size: once
cdr3_nt: TGTGCCAGCAGTGAGTTACAGGGGGCTATCAATCAGCCCCAGCATTTT
cdr3_aa: CASSELQGAINQPQHF

d_call: -
v_call: TRBV12-2
j_call: TRBJ1-2
clone_size: -
cdr3_nt: TGTGCAAGTCGCTCCCTCGTTGTGTCAGGGAACTATGGCTACACCTTC
cdr3_aa: CASRSLVVSGNYGYTF

d_call: -
v_call: TRBV19
j_call: TRBJ1-1
clone_size: -
cdr3_nt: TGTGCCAGTAGTATAGTGGGAGGATCGAACACTGAAGCTTTCTTT
cdr3_aa: CASSIVGGSNTEAFF

d_call: -
v_call: TRBV5-4
j_call: TRBJ1-2
clone_size: -
cdr3_nt: TGTGCCAGCAGCTACGTCCGCGGGGGGAATAGTGGCTACACCTTC
cdr3_aa: CASSYVRGGNSGYTF

d_call: TRBD1
v_call: TRBV7-6
j_call: TRBJ2-1
clone_size: few
cdr3_nt: TGTGCCAGCAGCTTAGAGGGGACAGGGCACCTGTTCTTC
cdr3_aa: CASSLEGTGHLFF

d_call: -
v_call: TRBV27
j_call: TRBJ2-1
clone_size: -
cdr3_nt: TGTGCCAGCAGCTTTGGGGGGGGCTCGGGCAATGAGCAGTTCTTC
cdr3_aa: CASSFGGGSGNEQFF

d_call: -
v_call: TRBV18
j_call: TRBJ1-4
clone_size: -
cdr3_nt: TGTGCCAGCTCACCAAGAAGTGCGGGGTTTAGGGAAAAACTGTTTTTT
cdr3_aa: CASSPRSAGFREKLFF